The table lists the clone carrying this T cell receptor beta chain with many counts. What it binds is not known. Preparing the TCRbeta library involved the use of unique molecular identifiers. TCRdb passed the PCR reads through MiXCR, listing each CDR3 protein once. The sample carries fewer than 750,000 distinct CDR3 sequences, roughly 23% recorded once. This entry comes from a study of T-cell reconstitution after alpha-beta-depleted transplantation in children. General study results and limits: Reportedly, alpha-beta T cells present about two months post-transplant originated from several hundred expanded clones of graft origin.

The CDR3 consists of 13 residues. Trimming took 9 bases from V and 0 from J, leaving 6 bases between them. In germline, CDR1 is SEHNR, CDR2 FQNEAQ (reference sequence). This clonotype was obtained from a boy less than two years old who had a stem cell transplant for acute myeloid leukemia, so the T cells may come from the graft donor. J is TRBJ1-6 and V is TRBV7-9, with D uncertain. Here the sequenced sample was PBMCs, mostly from graft donor cells, taken 360 days after TCRalphabeta/CD19-depleted stem cell transplant. The CDR3 DNA is TGTGCCAGTAGACTCTCCTATAATTCACCCCTCCACTTT. The encoded protein is CASRLSYNSPLHF.